This T cell receptor (beta chain) stems from a study of T cells in Graves' hyperthyroidism and ophthalmopathy. The source material, RNA transcripts, was used to amplify TCR beta CDR3 regions. The HTBI set primed first-round TCR CDR3 RT-PCR. In TCRdb, the multiplex PCR reads were re-called with MiXCR into one record per CDR3 protein. The data contain 500,000 to 800,000 distinct CDR3 sequences, 14% of them singletons. CDR3 length: 11 residues. The germline V gene encodes CDR1 GTSNPN and CDR2 SVGIG (reference sequence). To note about this clonotype: At one end the junction does not follow the germline gene, possibly because of a read error.

This TCR came from a woman aged 45-60 years with Graves' ophthalmopathy. The V call is TRBV30, the J call TRBJ1-4; D uncertain. The sample taken for sequencing was blood. CDR3 nucleotides: TGTGCCTGGAGTGTACGGGGAAAACCGTTTTTT. It yields the protein CAWSVRGKPFF. Complete variable domain (other parts from reference TRBV30 and TRBJ1-4): SQTIHQWPATLVQPVGSPLSLECTVEGTSNPNLYWYRQAAGRGLQLLFYSVGIGQISSEVPQNLSASRPQDRQFILSSKKLLLSDSGFYLCAWSVRGKPFFGSGTQLSVL.